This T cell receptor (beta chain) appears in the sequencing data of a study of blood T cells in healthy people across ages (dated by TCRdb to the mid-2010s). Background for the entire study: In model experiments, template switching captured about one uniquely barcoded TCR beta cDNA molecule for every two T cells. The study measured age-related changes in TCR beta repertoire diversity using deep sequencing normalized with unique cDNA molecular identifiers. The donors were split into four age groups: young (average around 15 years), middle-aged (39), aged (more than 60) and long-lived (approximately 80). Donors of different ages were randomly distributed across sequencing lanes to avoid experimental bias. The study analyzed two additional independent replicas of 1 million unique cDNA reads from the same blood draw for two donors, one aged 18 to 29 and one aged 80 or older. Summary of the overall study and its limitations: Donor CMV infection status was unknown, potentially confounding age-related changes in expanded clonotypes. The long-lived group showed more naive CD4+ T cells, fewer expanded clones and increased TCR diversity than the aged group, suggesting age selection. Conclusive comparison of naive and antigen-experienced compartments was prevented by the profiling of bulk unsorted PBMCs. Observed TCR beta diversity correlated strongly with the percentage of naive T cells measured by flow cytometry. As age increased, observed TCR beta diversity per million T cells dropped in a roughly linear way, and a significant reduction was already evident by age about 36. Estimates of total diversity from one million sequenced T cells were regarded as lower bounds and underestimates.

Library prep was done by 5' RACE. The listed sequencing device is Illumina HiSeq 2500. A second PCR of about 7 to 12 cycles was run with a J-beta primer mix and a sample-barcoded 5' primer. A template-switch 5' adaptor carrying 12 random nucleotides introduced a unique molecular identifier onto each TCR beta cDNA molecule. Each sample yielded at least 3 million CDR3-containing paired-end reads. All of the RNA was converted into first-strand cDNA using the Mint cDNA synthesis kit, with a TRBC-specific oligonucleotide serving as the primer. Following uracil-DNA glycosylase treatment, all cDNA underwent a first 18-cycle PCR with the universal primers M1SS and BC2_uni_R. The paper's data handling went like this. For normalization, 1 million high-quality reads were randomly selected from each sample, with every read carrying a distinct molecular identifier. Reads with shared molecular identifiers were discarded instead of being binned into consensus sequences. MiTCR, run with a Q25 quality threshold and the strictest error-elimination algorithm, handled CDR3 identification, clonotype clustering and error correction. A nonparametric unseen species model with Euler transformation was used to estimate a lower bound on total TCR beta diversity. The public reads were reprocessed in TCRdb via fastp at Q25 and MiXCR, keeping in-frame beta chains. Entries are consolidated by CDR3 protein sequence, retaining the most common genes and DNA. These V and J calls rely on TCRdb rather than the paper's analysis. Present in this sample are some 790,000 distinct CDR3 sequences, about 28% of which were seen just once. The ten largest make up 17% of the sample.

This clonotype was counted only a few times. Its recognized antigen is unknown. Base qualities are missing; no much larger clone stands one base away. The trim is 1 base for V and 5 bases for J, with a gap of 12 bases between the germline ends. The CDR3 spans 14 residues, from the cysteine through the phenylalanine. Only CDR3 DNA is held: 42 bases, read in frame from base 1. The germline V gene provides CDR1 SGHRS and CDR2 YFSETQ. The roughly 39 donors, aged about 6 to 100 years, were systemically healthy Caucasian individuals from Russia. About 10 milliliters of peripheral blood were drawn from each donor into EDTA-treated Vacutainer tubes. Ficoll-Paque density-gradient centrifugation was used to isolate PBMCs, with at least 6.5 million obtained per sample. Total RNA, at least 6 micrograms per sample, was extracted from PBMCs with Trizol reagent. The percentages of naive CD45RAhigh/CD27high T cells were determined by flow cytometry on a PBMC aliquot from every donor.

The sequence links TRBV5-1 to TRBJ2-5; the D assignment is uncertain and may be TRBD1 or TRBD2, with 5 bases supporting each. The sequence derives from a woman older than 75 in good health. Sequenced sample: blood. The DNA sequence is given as TGCGCCAGCAGCTTGTTTTCGGGACGGGAGACCCAGTACTTC. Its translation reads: CASSLFSGRETQYF.